A single sample gave rise to the 26 T cell receptor beta chains below, sequenced in a study of T cells after somatic rescue of genetic block. Profiled with immunoSEQ multiplex PCR; TCRdb holds only in-frame clones, not every one. The table shows roughly 71,000 clones, with about nine tenths occurring only once. Sequenced material: peripheral blood mononuclear cells (PBMCs). The receptors here all came from a man younger than 40.

The chain couples TRBV2 to TRBJ1-6; TRBD1 matches at 7 bases. With V trimmed by 6 bases and J by 0 bases, 5 bases remained unmatched. The CDR3 loop spans 16 amino acids. Germline V gene data show CDR1 as SNHLY and CDR2 as FYNNEI. The CDR3 sequence: CASRGTVSSYNSPLHF. The CDR3, as DNA: TGTGCCAGCAGGGGGACAGTAAGCTCCTATAATTCACCCCTCCACTTT. Full variable domain (remainder filled in from reference TRBV2 and TRBJ1-6): EPEVTQTPSHQVTQMGQEVILRCVPISNHLYFYWYRQILGQKVEFLVSFYNNEISEKSEIFDDQFSVERPDGSNFTLKIRSTKLEDSAMYFCASRGTVSSYNSPLHFGNGTRLTVT.

This chain joins TRBV19 and TRBJ2-7; D might be TRBD1 (6 bases). Germline V lookup: CDR1 LNHDA, CDR2 SQIVND (reference sequence). The CDR3 is 14 amino acids. Trimming left V 3 bases short and J 5 bases short, with 14 bases between. The CDR3 DNA is TGTGCCAGTAGTATGGGCAGGGGTGGCGACGAGCAGTACTTC. This translates into CASSMGRGGDEQYF.

This chain joins TRBV9 and TRBJ2-1; 10 bases map to TRBD2. This CDR3 region has 17 residues. The V and J ends lost 6 bases and 5 bases, in that order; junction bases with no gene match: 14. Germline V lookup: CDR1 SGDLS, CDR2 YYNGEE. In nucleotides, the CDR3 is TGTGCCAGCACCCATAACCCCGGACTAGCGGAAAACAATGAGCAGTTCTTC. This translates into CASTHNPGLAENNEQFF.

This rearrangement joins TRBV5-1 to TRBJ1-1, with D perhaps TRBD1 (5 bases). CDR3 length: 14 amino acids. Germline assignment: CDR1 SGHRS and CDR2 YFSETQ. The ends were cut back, 0 bases at V and 7 bases at J, with 13 bases in the middle. CDR3 sequence reads: CASSLAAGIFEAFF. CDR3 coding DNA: TGCGCCAGCAGCTTGGCGGCAGGGATCTTTGAAGCTTTCTTT. The whole variable domain, filled in from reference TRBV5-1 and TRBJ1-1, reads KAGVTQTPRYLIKTRGQQVTLSCSPISGHRSVSWYQQTPGQGLQFLFEYFSETQRNKGNFPGRFSGRQFSNSRSEMNVSTLELGDSALYLCASSLAAGIFEAFFGQGTRLTVV.

This rearrangement joins TRBV10-1 to TRBJ2-1, with 8 nucleotides matching TRBD2. Trimming took 3 bases from V and 0 from J; bases not matched to a gene: 4. This CDR3 comprises 16 residues. Germline V gene lookup returns CDR1 WNHNN and CDR2 SYGVQD (reference sequence). The CDR3 DNA reads TGCGCCAGCAGTGATGGTCTAGCGGGCTCCTACAATGAGCAGTTCTTC. This translates into CASSDGLAGSYNEQFF.

This sequence joins TRBV19 and TRBJ1-1; D might be TRBD1 (5 bases). Germline V gives CDR1 LNHDA, CDR2 SQIVND (reference sequence). This CDR3 is built from 13 residues. V was pared by 3 bases and J by 5 bases, with 10 bases between. The CDR3, as DNA: TGTGCCAGTAGTATCACGGAGGGGACTGAAGCTTTCTTT. Translating gives CASSITEGTEAFF.

The sample holds a few counts of this clone. The chain links TRBV19 to TRBJ1-1; 8 positions agree with TRBD1. CDR3 length: 15 amino acids. CDR1 is LNHDA, CDR2 SQIVND, per germline (reference sequence). J lost 5 bases, V lost 9 bases, and 14 bases had no gene match. The CDR3 DNA reads as TGTGCCAGCGGGACATACAGGGGGGCTAGGACTGAAGCTTTCTTT. It yields the protein CASGTYRGARTEAFF.

This clone was recorded a few times. V gene TRBV27 combines with J gene TRBJ2-1; D perhaps matches TRBD2 (6 bases). V shed 4 bases and J shed 5 bases, with 18 bases lying between them. CDR1 and CDR2 (germline): MNHEY, SMNVEV (reference sequence). The CDR3 is 16 residues long. CDR3 nucleotide sequence: TGTGCCAGCAGTTCCCCCGCCAGCGGGCGAAACAATGAGCAGTTCTTC. Amino acid sequence: CASSSPASGRNNEQFF.

The chain combines TRBV27 with TRBJ2-5; 7 bases agree with TRBD1. Germline CDR1 and CDR2: MNHEY and SMNVEV (reference sequence). V shed 0 bases and J 1 base; nucleotides not matched to a gene: 5. The CDR3 sequence is 16 residues long. The CDR3 DNA follows: TGTGCCAGCAGTTTATCGGGACAGCGGATCCAAGAGACCCAGTACTTC. Protein: CASSLSGQRIQETQYF.

This clone came up once. This chain joins TRBV5-6 and TRBJ2-7, with D hard to call. V lost 7 bases to trimming and J lost 4 bases, with 18 bases between them. CDR1 is SGHDT, CDR2 YYEEEE, per germline. The CDR3 extends over 14 amino acids. The CDR3 is CASAIWGGSYEQYF. The CDR3 coding sequence is TGTGCCAGCGCTATCTGGGGTGGATCATACGAGCAGTACTTC. Drawing the rest from reference TRBV5-6 and TRBJ2-7, the complete variable domain is DAGVTQSPTHLIKTRGQQVTLRCSPKSGHDTVSWYQQALGQGPQFIFQYYEEEERQRGNFPDRFSGHQFPNYSSELNVNALLLGDSALYLCASAIWGGSYEQYFGPGTRLTVT.

V is TRBV13 and J is TRBJ1-6; 10 positions match TRBD1. Germline values: CDR1 PRHDT, CDR2 FYEKMQ (reference sequence). Trimming cost V 5 bases and J 6 bases; bases outside gene matches: 4. There are 15 residues in the CDR3. CDR3 region: CASSPGTGVNSPLHF. In DNA, the CDR3 is TGTGCCAGCAGCCCCGGGACAGGGGTTAATTCACCCCTCCACTTT.

The chain links TRBV7-2 to TRBJ1-2; D not certain. The CDR3 length is 12 residues. Germline V gives CDR1 SGHTA, CDR2 FQGNSA. V lost 4 bases to trimming and J lost 2 bases, with 5 bases between them. The chain's CDR3 is CASSSPNYGYTF. The CDR3 DNA reads TGTGCCAGCAGCTCCCCAAACTATGGCTACACCTTC.

This chain joins TRBV2 and TRBJ2-6; D is undetermined. Looked up from germline, CDR1 is SNHLY and CDR2 is FYNNEI. Trimming cost V 0 bases and J 4 bases, with 4 bases left between them. The CDR3 runs 14 residues. CDR3 nucleotides: TGTGCCAGCAGTGAAGCGGGGGGGGCCAACGTCCTGACTTTC. It specifies CASSEAGGANVLTF.

The CDR3 DNA reads TGTGCCAGCAGTGCCTCGACAGGGGGCTACAATGAGCAGTTCTTC. It codes for CASSASTGGYNEQFF. The V and J genes are TRBV27 and TRBJ2-1; 9 bases fit TRBD1. Germline CDR1 and CDR2: MNHEY and SMNVEV (reference sequence). Trimming cost V 5 bases and J 3 bases; bases outside gene matches: 5. The CDR3 runs 15 residues.

The V call is TRBV7-9, the J call TRBJ2-7; no firm D call. This CDR3 is 11 amino acids long. V was trimmed by 7 bases and J by 6 bases, leaving 10 bases between them. Germline values: CDR1 SEHNR, CDR2 FQNEAQ (reference sequence). The CDR3 spells CASTSYVEQYF. The DNA for the CDR3 is TGTGCCAGCACGTCTTACGTCGAGCAGTACTTC.

The chain recombines TRBV28 with TRBJ1-5, with D uncertain. Germline V gene data show CDR1 as MDHEN and CDR2 as SYDVKM. The ends were cut back, 6 bases at V and 7 bases at J, with 16 bases in the middle. The CDR3 is 14 amino acids. The CDR3 loop is CASSLLVPEQPQHF. In DNA, the CDR3 is TGTGCCAGCAGCCTATTAGTCCCAGAGCAGCCCCAGCATTTT.

The chain has TRBV18 and TRBJ1-5, with D unresolved. This CDR3 is 14 amino acids long. V gave up 3 bases and J gave up 12 bases, with 18 bases separating them. Germline V gives CDR1 KGHSH, CDR2 LQKENI. CDR3: CASSPDPGNGNQHF. DNA for the CDR3: TGTGCCAGCTCACCGGATCCGGGAAATGGTAACCAGCATTTT. Filled out from reference TRBV18 and TRBJ1-5, the complete variable domain reads NAGVMQNPRHLVRRRGQEARLRCSPMKGHSHVYWYRQLPEEGLKFMVYLQKENIIDESGMPKERFSAEFPKEGPSILRIQQVVRGDSAAYFCASSPDPGNGNQHFGDGTRLSIL.

The chain combines TRBV25-1 with TRBJ1-4; perhaps TRBD1 as D (6 bases). The germline gives CDR1 MGHDK, CDR2 SYGVNS. CDR3 length: 15 residues. V was shortened by 5 bases and J by 8 bases, with 18 bases between the two germline ends. The CDR3 DNA follows: TGTGCCAGCAGTCGTACAGGGATGAGGGGCGAAAAACTGTTTTTT. Amino acid sequence: CASSRTGMRGEKLFF.

The V gene is TRBV11-2, the J gene TRBJ1-1; the D gene is possibly TRBD1 (6 bases). The CDR3 contains 14 residues. CDR1 and CDR2 (germline): SGHAT, FQNNGV. Trimming took off 1 base at V and 3 bases at J, with 9 bases between the two ends. CDR3 in DNA: TGTGCCAGCAGCTTAGTCAGGGGCCACACTGAAGCTTTCTTT. This translates into CASSLVRGHTEAFF.

This sequence joins TRBV5-5 and TRBJ2-3; possible D gene TRBD2, 5 bases. This CDR3 comprises 16 residues. V was clipped by 5 bases and J by 6 bases, with 22 bases between them. Germline values: CDR1 SGHKS, CDR2 YYEKEE (reference sequence). The CDR3 here is CASRLSRTGIPDTQYF. The DNA for the CDR3 is TGTGCCAGCAGACTATCGAGGACTGGCATTCCGGATACGCAGTATTTT.

In DNA form, the CDR3 reads TGTGCCAGTAGTCCCACGCATTCAGATACGCAGTATTTT. It translates to CASSPTHSDTQYF. The rearrangement joins TRBV19 to TRBJ2-3; no firm D call. This CDR3 has 13 amino acids. The V end was cut by 5 bases, the J end by 4 bases, with 10 bases between. The V gene's germline CDR1 is LNHDA and CDR2 SQIVND (reference sequence).

The chain recombines TRBV19 with TRBJ1-5; the match to TRBD1 covers 7 bases. The CDR3 covers 14 residues. The germline CDR1 and CDR2 sequences are LNHDA and SQIVND (reference sequence). V shed 8 bases, J shed 3 bases, and the junction held 7 bases outside the gene matches. The CDR3 DNA sequence: TGTGCCAGTGGATGGACAGGCCTCAATCAGCCCCAGCATTTT. This encodes CASGWTGLNQPQHF.

The chain employs TRBV19 and TRBJ2-5; a possible D gene is TRBD1 (5 bases). The CDR3 runs 16 residues. Per germline, CDR1 LNHDA and CDR2 SQIVND (reference sequence). The V end was cut by 7 bases, the J end by 5 bases, with 23 bases between. CDR3 region: CASTPSWARPGETQYF. The CDR3 DNA sequence: TGTGCCAGTACTCCATCGTGGGCTAGGCCAGGGGAGACCCAGTACTTC.

The CDR3 protein is CASSLFRRSSTDTQYF. The CDR3 DNA reads TGTGCCAGCAGCCTTTTTAGGAGATCGAGCACAGATACGCAGTATTTT. The chain couples TRBV13 to TRBJ2-3, with unresolved D. Trimming removed 5 bases from V and 0 bases from J, with 15 bases in between. CDR3 length: 16 amino acids. The V gene's germline CDR1 is PRHDT and CDR2 FYEKMQ (reference sequence). Together with reference TRBV13 and TRBJ2-3, the CDR3 gives the full variable domain: AAGVIQSPRHLIKEKRETATLKCYPIPRHDTVYWYQQGPGQDPQFLISFYEKMQSDKGSIPDRFSAQQFSDYHSELNMSSLELGDSALYFCASSLFRRSSTDTQYFGPGTRLTVL.

The chain employs TRBV10-1 and TRBJ2-7; 9 positions match TRBD2. Losses at the gene ends were 3 bases for V and 2 bases for J; bases not matched to a gene: 5. This CDR3 comprises 15 residues. CDR1 is WNHNN, CDR2 SYGVQD, per germline (reference sequence). Written as DNA, the CDR3 is TGCGCCAGCAGTGACGCGGGACTAGCAACCTACGAGCAGTACTTC. Amino acid sequence: CASSDAGLATYEQYF.

The chain has TRBV10-3 and TRBJ2-5; D may be TRBD2 (6 bases). This CDR3 has 15 residues. V lost 10 bases to trimming and J lost 2 bases, with 20 bases between them. The germline V gene has CDR1 ENHRY and CDR2 SYGVKD. As DNA, the CDR3 is TGTGCCACCGCTGGAGCAATAGCGGAGCAAGAGACCCAGTACTTC. Protein product: CATAGAIAEQETQYF.